This T cell receptor (beta chain) is from a study of cytomegalovirus exposure and HLA in healthy donors. Overall study findings and caveats: An analysis that was carried out later associated 17,000 or so TCR beta sequences with HLA alleles at 0.05 false discovery rate. It was assumed in the presence/absence analyses that sequencing depth was roughly uniform across donors. One variant, a missense change in DCLRE1C, was linked in a later analysis to TCR beta V- and J-gene trimming.

CDR1 SGHRS and CDR2 YFSETQ come from the germline V gene. The J segment lost 12 bases and the V segment lost 2 bases, leaving 2 bases of the junction unmatched. CDR3 length equals 13 residues. On this clone itself: Its specificity is not known.

PCR employed 60 Vbeta and 13 Jbeta primers. Authors' processing steps: An analysis performed later counted roughly 80 million unique TCR beta chains (approximately 11 million of them shared). Sequencing was performed with immunoSEQ multiplex PCR; in TCRdb, only in-frame clones are kept and a portion is missing. The V and J calls and the clone size are those of that table, but D and trimming were determined from the DNA. The profile shows 150,000 to 200,000 clones, about 80% of them singletons. The chain uses TRBV5-1 and TRBJ1-6; 10 bases match TRBD1. The receptor was isolated from a man between 18 and 35 years old in good health and CMV-seropositive. The sample taken for sequencing was PBMCs. The CDR3 spells CASSFGQGGPLHF. The CDR3 DNA is TGCGCCAGCAGCTTTGGACAGGGGGGACCCCTCCACTTT.